The 28 T cell receptor beta chains in this list originate from one sample, sequenced in a study of cytomegalovirus exposure and HLA in healthy donors. Sequenced by immunoSEQ multiplex PCR; TCRdb stores in-frame clones only, minus some. The table includes 150,000 to 170,000 clones, around 84% detected once. Sequencing input: PBMCs. Receptors were obtained from a human donor in good health.

J is TRBJ2-3 and V is TRBV7-2, with a weak D call TRBD2 (5 bases). Germline V CDR1 and CDR2: SGHTA, FQGNSA. V lost 3 bases and J lost 7, with 17 bases in between. The CDR3 consists of 15 residues. CDR3 region: CASSFKRSGTHTQYF. As DNA, the CDR3 is TGTGCCAGCAGCTTCAAGAGGAGCGGCACCCATACGCAGTATTTT. Looking up the rest from reference TRBV7-2 and TRBJ2-3 gives the full variable domain: GAGVSQSPSNKVTEKGKDVELRCDPISGHTALYWYRQSLGQGLEFLIYFQGNSAPDKSGLPSDRFSAERTGGSVSTLTIQRTQQEDSAVYLCASSFKRSGTHTQYFGPGTRLTVL.

The chain combines TRBV5-4 with TRBJ2-2; 7 positions match TRBD1. Per the germline V gene, CDR1 is SGHNT and CDR2 is YYREEE (reference sequence). The CDR3 covers 15 residues. The junction had 10 bases not matched to a gene; V was cut back by 4 bases and J by 7 bases. As DNA, the CDR3 is TGTGCCAGCAGCCGACAGGGCTTTTCAAACGGGGAGCTGTTTTTT. Encoded protein: CASSRQGFSNGELFF.

This chain joins TRBV5-1 and TRBJ1-3; the match to TRBD1 covers 7 bases. Per the germline V gene, CDR1 is SGHRS and CDR2 is YFSETQ. V was clipped by 4 bases and J by 4 bases; unmatched bases: 8. The CDR3 has 15 residues. CDR3 residues: CASSGTGVEGNTIYF. Written as DNA, the CDR3 is TGCGCCAGCAGCGGAACAGGGGTGGAAGGAAACACCATATATTTT.

The CDR3 region has the DNA TGTGCCAGAGGGGACAGGAGCAATCAGCCCCAGCATTTT. This sequence encodes CARGDRSNQPQHF. The V gene is TRBV19, the J gene TRBJ1-5, with 8 bases aligning to TRBD1. Trimming cost V 9 bases and J 1 base; bases outside gene matches: 2. The CDR3 totals 13 residues. The germline gives CDR1 LNHDA, CDR2 SQIVND (reference sequence).

This chain connects TRBV19 to TRBJ2-2; TRBD1 aligns across 9 bases. The junction had 7 bases not matched to a gene; V was cut back by 7 bases and J by 4 bases. The V gene's germline CDR1 is LNHDA and CDR2 SQIVND (reference sequence). The length of the CDR3 is 15 residues. The CDR3 spells CASTLRTGVTGELFF. As DNA, the CDR3 is TGTGCCAGTACTCTCCGGACAGGGGTCACCGGGGAGCTGTTTTTT.

This chain connects TRBV10-3 to TRBJ2-7, with TRBD1 identical over 9 bases. The CDR3 contains 13 residues. J was trimmed by 4 bases and V by 7 bases; bases with no gene match: 5. CDR1 is ENHRY, CDR2 SYGVKD, per germline. This CDR3 is CAIKRDREYEQYF. The DNA of the CDR3 is TGTGCCATCAAACGGGACAGGGAGTACGAGCAGTACTTC.

The genes are TRBV27 and TRBJ2-3; 7 bases are shared with TRBD2. This CDR3 region has 15 residues. Unmatched junction bases numbered 2, after V lost 2 bases and J lost 0 bases. The germline V gene encodes CDR1 MNHEY and CDR2 SMNVEV (reference sequence). In DNA form, the CDR3 reads TGTGCCAGCAGTTTAATCGGGGGGAGCACAGATACGCAGTATTTT. Encoded protein: CASSLIGGSTDTQYF.

V gene TRBV15 combines with J gene TRBJ1-4, with D maybe TRBD1 (5 bases). The V gene lost 1 base and the J gene lost 3 bases, with 15 bases spanning the gap. This CDR3 is built from 17 residues. Germline V CDR1 and CDR2: LNHNV, YYDKDF (reference sequence). The CDR3 loop is CATSRVKGLRANEKLFF. The CDR3 coding sequence is TGTGCCACCAGCAGAGTTAAGGGCCTCAGGGCTAATGAAAAACTGTTTTTT.

J is TRBJ1-2 and V is TRBV2, with 7 bases aligning to TRBD1. The CDR3 contains 13 residues. In germline, CDR1 is SNHLY, CDR2 FYNNEI. V shed 2 bases and J 7 bases; nucleotides not matched to a gene: 4. CDR3 amino acids: CASSESRDSGYTF. The DNA of the CDR3 is TGTGCCAGCAGTGAATCTAGGGACAGTGGCTACACCTTC.

The gene calls are TRBV7-2 and TRBJ2-3, with 9 bases matching TRBD2. The CDR3 loop spans 15 amino acids. The germline V gene encodes CDR1 SGHTA and CDR2 FQGNSA. After removal of 4 bases from V and 9 bases from J, the junction contained 11 bases not matched to a gene. As DNA, the CDR3 is TGTGCCAGCAGCTCCGGGGAGCTAGCGGGAAGGACGCAGTATTTT. It is translated as CASSSGELAGRTQYF.

The chain employs TRBV27 and TRBJ1-2; the D gene is possibly TRBD1 (5 bases). Germline lookup yields CDR1 MNHEY and CDR2 SMNVEV (reference sequence). V was clipped by 2 bases and J by 0 bases, with 19 bases between them. CDR3 size: 18 residues. CDR3 nucleotides: TGTGCCAGCAGTTTAAGAGGCCGGCAGGGCCCTTCTAACTATGGCTACACCTTC. Translating it yields CASSLRGRQGPSNYGYTF.

The rearrangement joins TRBV9 to TRBJ2-1, with 7 positions matching TRBD2. Germline assignment: CDR1 SGDLS and CDR2 YYNGEE. The CDR3 has 13 residues. With 3 bases clipped from V and 12 bases from J, the junction kept 9 bases outside the gene matches. The CDR3 reads CASSAGLGVGQFF. CDR3 nucleotide sequence: TGTGCCAGCAGCGCAGGACTAGGGGTTGGGCAGTTCTTC.

The chain couples TRBV13 to TRBJ2-1, with TRBD1 identical over 9 bases. CDR1 is PRHDT, CDR2 FYEKMQ, per germline (reference sequence). The CDR3 loop spans 15 amino acids. After removal of 4 bases from V and 6 bases from J, the junction contained 7 bases not matched to a gene. CDR3: CASSSPGDRVNEQFF. CDR3 coding DNA: TGTGCCAGCAGCTCCCCCGGGGACAGGGTCAATGAGCAGTTCTTC.

The chain uses TRBV29-1 and TRBJ2-3, with 7 bases matching TRBD1. This CDR3 contains 12 residues. V shed 6 bases, J shed 4 bases, and the junction held 4 bases outside the gene matches. Germline V lookup: CDR1 SQVTM, CDR2 ANQGSEA. CDR3: CSVDRASDTQYF. CDR3 sequence (DNA): TGCAGCGTAGACAGGGCCTCAGATACGCAGTATTTT.

V is TRBV6-5 and J is TRBJ1-2, with 9 bases lining up with TRBD1. The CDR3 totals 13 residues. Germline lookup yields CDR1 MNHEY and CDR2 SVGAGI. V was pared by 4 bases and J by 8 bases, with 5 bases of the junction left unmatched. The DNA for the CDR3 is TGTGCCAGCAGTTCGGGACAGGGACGCGGCTACACCTTC. Amino acid sequence: CASSSGQGRGYTF.

The rearrangement links TRBV5-1 to TRBJ2-7, with 9 nucleotides matching TRBD1. Germline CDR1 and CDR2: SGHRS and YFSETQ. The J segment lost 5 bases and the V segment lost 0 bases, leaving 12 bases of the junction unmatched. The CDR3 covers 17 residues. The CDR3 here is CASSLVGRQDRGHEQYF. In DNA form, the CDR3 reads TGCGCCAGCAGCTTGGTTGGCCGGCAGGACAGGGGCCACGAGCAGTACTTC.

The J gene is TRBJ1-2, the V gene TRBV29-1; D call uncertain. The length of the CDR3 is 12 residues. Germline assignment: CDR1 SQVTM and CDR2 ANQGSEA. Trimming took 4 bases from V and 1 from J, leaving 7 bases between them. In DNA, the CDR3 is TGCAGCGTTGCCCTCGGTAACTATGGCTACACCTTC. Amino acid sequence: CSVALGNYGYTF.

The chain carries TRBV2 and TRBJ2-5; 12 bases are shared with TRBD2. The CDR3 has 14 amino acids. The junction had 6 bases not matched to a gene; V was cut back by 6 bases and J by 7 bases. Germline CDR1 SNHLY, CDR2 FYNNEI. The CDR3 loop reads CASRGLAGPGTQYF. The DNA of the CDR3 is TGTGCCAGCAGAGGACTAGCGGGACCAGGGACCCAGTACTTC.

A word on this clone: This sample includes further DNA sequences coding for the same CDR3. The chain couples TRBV7-3 to TRBJ1-1; tentative D call: TRBD1 (6 bases). V was pared by 2 bases and J by 4 bases, with 11 bases between. The length of the CDR3 is 14 residues. Germline CDR1 SGHTA, CDR2 FQGTGA. The CDR3 here is CASSLLGGGTEAFF. DNA of the CDR3: TGTGCCAGCAGCTTATTAGGGGGTGGCACTGAAGCTTTCTTT.

This clone came up a few times. Other DNA sequences in this specimen translate into the identical CDR3. The V and J genes are TRBV4-3 and TRBJ1-1; D gene uncertain. The CDR3 loop spans 13 amino acids. Trimming stripped 0 bases from V and 1 base from J, with 3 bases between. In germline, CDR1 is LGHNA, CDR2 YSLEER. Here the CDR3 DNA reads TGCGCCAGCAGCCAAGATCGGAACACTGAAGCTTTCTTT. Protein: CASSQDRNTEAFF.

The V call is TRBV7-2, the J call TRBJ2-3, with a tentative D call TRBD2 (5 bases). CDR3 length: 14 amino acids. The V end lost 5 bases, the J end lost 1 base, and 10 bases lay between the germline ends. Germline CDR1 is SGHTA and CDR2 is FQGNSA. CDR3 bases: TGTGCCAGCAGCCCAAGGCGGGGCACAGATACGCAGTATTTT. This encodes CASSPRRGTDTQYF.

The table lists this clone with a few counts. The rearrangement uses TRBV25-1 and TRBJ2-1, with 14 bases matching TRBD2. Germline-derived CDR1 and CDR2 are MGHDK and SYGVNS. This CDR3 region has 18 residues. V lost 5 bases to trimming and J lost 2 bases; unmatched junction nucleotides: 8. The CDR3 loop reads CASSPKGLAGEAYNEQFF. Written as DNA, the CDR3 is TGTGCCAGCAGTCCAAAGGGACTAGCGGGAGAGGCCTACAATGAGCAGTTCTTC.

The gene calls are TRBV7-2 and TRBJ1-1; possible D gene TRBD1, 6 bases. Germline loops: CDR1 SGHTA, CDR2 FQGNSA. This CDR3 region has 13 residues. Deletions cut 3 bases from V and 4 bases from J, with 9 bases between. CDR3 nucleotide sequence: TGTGCCAGCAGCTTGGACAGAACCACTGAAGCTTTCTTT. This encodes CASSLDRTTEAFF.

The chain is built from TRBV2 and TRBJ2-7; 9 bases line up with TRBD1. J lost 6 bases, V lost 5 bases, and 5 bases had no gene match. Germline lookup yields CDR1 SNHLY and CDR2 FYNNEI. This CDR3 comprises 13 residues. CDR3 sequence reads: CASSRDRVPEQYF. The CDR3 DNA follows: TGTGCCAGCAGTCGGGACAGGGTCCCCGAGCAGTACTTC.

Here the CDR3 reads CASSIAEQAYEQYF. CDR3 coding DNA: TGTGCCAGTAGTATTGCGGAACAGGCCTACGAGCAGTACTTC. This chain connects TRBV19 to TRBJ2-7, with D perhaps TRBD1 (5 bases). The CDR3 totals 14 residues. The germline gives CDR1 LNHDA, CDR2 SQIVND (reference sequence). V lost 3 bases to trimming and J lost 2 bases, with 11 bases between them.

The chain joins TRBV6-5 to TRBJ2-1; D is possibly TRBD1 (6 bases). The CDR3 has 12 residues. Germline values: CDR1 MNHEY, CDR2 SVGAGI. Trimming took 2 bases from V and 10 from J, leaving 9 bases between them. Here the CDR3 reads CASSYGQREQFF. The CDR3 coding sequence is TGTGCCAGCAGTTACGGACAGAGGGAGCAGTTCTTC.

J is TRBJ2-7 and V is TRBV2; 7 bases match TRBD2. CDR1 SNHLY and CDR2 FYNNEI come from the germline V gene. The CDR3 is made up of 12 amino acids. Losses at the gene ends were 7 bases for V and 0 bases for J; bases not matched to a gene: 0. Here the CDR3 DNA reads TGTGCCAGCAAGCGGGGCTCCTACGAGCAGTACTTC. Encoded protein: CASKRGSYEQYF.

V and J are TRBV6-1 and TRBJ2-7, with TRBD1 matching 7 bases. The V segment lost 2 bases and the J segment 2 bases; nucleotides outside the gene matches: 9. The CDR3 extends over 16 amino acids. Per germline, CDR1 MNHNS and CDR2 SASEGT. CDR3 in DNA: TGTGCCAGCAGTGAATATGAGGGGACAGCCACCTACGAGCAGTACTTC. This translates into CASSEYEGTATYEQYF.